This TCR beta chain was documented in a study of post-analysis software for immune sequencing data. The wider study: In terms of disease course, relapsing-remitting, secondary progressive and progressive-relapsing multiple sclerosis were included.

Prepared libraries of TCR beta cDNA carried unique molecular identifiers. The yield from roughly 1 to 10 million T cells was around 500,000 cDNA molecules in total. TCRdb re-called the PCR reads with MiXCR, one entry per CDR3 protein. The sample lists over 700,000 distinct CDR3 sequences, around 27% occurring once. Whole-study results and caveats: Samples sharing a preparation batch grouped tightly together when assessed by F measure. Relative to controls, patients had 4 or 5 TRBV segments at higher frequency, with TRBV5-6, TRBV5-1 and TRBV20-1 among these. Versus controls, multiple sclerosis patients showed significantly lower diversity (normalized Chao1).

Germline CDR1 and CDR2: ENHRY and SYGVKD. After removal of 6 bases from V and 4 bases from J, the junction contained 6 bases not matched to a gene. This CDR3 comprises 14 residues. As regards this clonotype: Its antigen is still unknown.

The J gene is TRBJ2-7, the V gene TRBV10-3; 10 bases fit TRBD2. Sample: blood. The TCR comes from a girl aged 5 to 17 with multiple sclerosis. The CDR3, as DNA: TGTGCCATCAGCGGACTAGCGGCGTCGTACGAGCAGTACTTC. It specifies CAISGLAASYEQYF.